This entry describes one TCR beta chain. Antigen specificity is unknown. Germline V CDR1 and CDR2: SGHRS, YFSETQ. V was shortened by 2 bases and J by 3 bases, with 8 bases between the two germline ends. This CDR3 has 13 amino acids. The source of the sample is a study of shared clonotypes between healthy human individuals. The wider study: Per donor, CD8 memory used one plate, CD8 naive used two, CD4 memory used three and CD4 naive used three. Study-level points and caveats: Compared with clonotypes that all four donors shared, non-shared clonotypes had lower generation probabilities. Incomplete sequencing of sorted subsets was indicated by rarefaction despite large depth.

Profiling relied on immunoSEQ multiplex PCR, and the TCRdb table lists in-frame clones only, not all of them. The sample carries some 2.4 million clones, 90% to 95% recorded once. The material sequenced was naive CD4+ T cells from PBMCs. Subset indicated: CD45RA+ positively selected. This chain links TRBV5-1 with TRBJ1-2; D possibly corresponds to TRBD1 (5 bases). The TCR comes from a man aged 18 to 30 in good health. Some clones in this sample may be carry-over from other donors' samples. The CDR3 is CASSLQDDYGYTF. CDR3 nucleotide sequence: TGCGCCAGCAGCTTACAGGACGACTATGGCTACACCTTC. The whole variable domain, remainder taken from reference TRBV5-1 and TRBJ1-2, is KAGVTQTPRYLIKTRGQQVTLSCSPISGHRSVSWYQQTPGQGLQFLFEYFSETQRNKGNFPGRFSGRQFSNSRSEMNVSTLELGDSALYLCASSLQDDYGYTFGSGTRLTVV.